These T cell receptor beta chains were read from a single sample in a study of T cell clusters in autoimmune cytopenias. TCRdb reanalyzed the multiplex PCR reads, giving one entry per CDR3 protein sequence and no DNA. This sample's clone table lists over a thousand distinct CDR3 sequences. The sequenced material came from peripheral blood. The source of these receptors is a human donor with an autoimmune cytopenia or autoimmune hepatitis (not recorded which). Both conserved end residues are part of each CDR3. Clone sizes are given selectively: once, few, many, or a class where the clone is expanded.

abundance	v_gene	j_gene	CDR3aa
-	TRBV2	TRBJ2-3	CASLRSDTQYF
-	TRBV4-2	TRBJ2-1	CASSQDSGGGANEQFF
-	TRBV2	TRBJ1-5	CASSLWGQGNNQPQHF
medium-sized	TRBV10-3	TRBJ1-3	CAIADRDSGNTIYF
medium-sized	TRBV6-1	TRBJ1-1	CASTLWGGRGDTEAFF
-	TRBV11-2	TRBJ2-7	CASSPRQGARVIEQYF
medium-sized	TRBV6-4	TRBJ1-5	CASRPRVCNQPQHF
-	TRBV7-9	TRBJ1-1	CASSPLPGNTEAFF
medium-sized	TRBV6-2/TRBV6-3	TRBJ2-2	CASSLLDRVSAGELFF
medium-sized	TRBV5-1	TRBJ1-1	CASSSDPGVAEAFF
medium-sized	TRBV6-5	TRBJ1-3	CASSTQQGNTIYF
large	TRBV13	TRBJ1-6	CASSLRGNSSPLHF
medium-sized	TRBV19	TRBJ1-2	CASSMATGFNYGYTF
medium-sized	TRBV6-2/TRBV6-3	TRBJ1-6	CASSYLTANSPLHF
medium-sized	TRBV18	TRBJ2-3	CASSPSGGPTDTQYF
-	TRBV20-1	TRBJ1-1	CSARDTQGGSTEAFF
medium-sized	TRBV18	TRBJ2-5	CASSPLGTGQETQYF
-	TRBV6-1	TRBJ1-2	CASSQNRGRFYGYTF
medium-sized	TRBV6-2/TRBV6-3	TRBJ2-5	CASSPQGREETQYF
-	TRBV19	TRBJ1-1	CASSKEGANTEAFF
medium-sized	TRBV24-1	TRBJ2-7	CATSDQGLAGDSYEQYF
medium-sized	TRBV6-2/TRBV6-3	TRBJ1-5	CASSPPTGGSQPQHF
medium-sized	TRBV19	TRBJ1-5	CASSVFPPRTYSNQPQHF
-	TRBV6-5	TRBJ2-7	CASRLNDRGWNEQYF
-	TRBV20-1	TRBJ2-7	CSARHPGQATYEQYF
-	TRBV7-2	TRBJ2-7	CASSLLFPMEEQYF
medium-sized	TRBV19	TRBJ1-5	CASSMTSVQGNQPQHF
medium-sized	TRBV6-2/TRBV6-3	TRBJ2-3	CASSRLTRDRRDTQYF
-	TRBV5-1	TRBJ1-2	CASSPGQGHGYTF
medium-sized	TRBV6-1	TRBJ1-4	CASRAGREEKLFF
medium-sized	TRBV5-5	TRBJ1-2	CASTPDRGHQDYTF
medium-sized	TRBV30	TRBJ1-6	CAWSVGRAPLHF
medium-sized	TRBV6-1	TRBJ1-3	CASGRAGGGSGNTIYF
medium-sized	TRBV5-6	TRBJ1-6	CASSGRAAPALHF
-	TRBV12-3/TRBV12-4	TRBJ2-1	CASSSRTLAGGRYEQFF
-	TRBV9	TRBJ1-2	CASSPLRQFSNYGYTF
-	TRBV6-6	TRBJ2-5	CASSLEGSGGETQYF
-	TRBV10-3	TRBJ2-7	CATLNPGQGMGEQYF
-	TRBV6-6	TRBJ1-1	CASSPGTGGGLRSTEAFF
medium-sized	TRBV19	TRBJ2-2	CASSYPGELFF
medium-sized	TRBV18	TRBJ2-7	CASSPRDRGAYEQYF
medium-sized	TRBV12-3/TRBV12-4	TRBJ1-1	CASGLGGAVAFF
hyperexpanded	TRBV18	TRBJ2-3	CASSPPTSGTVNQYF
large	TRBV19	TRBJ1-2	CASSTGANDYGYTF
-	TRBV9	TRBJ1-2	CASSASSQQGLGNGYTF
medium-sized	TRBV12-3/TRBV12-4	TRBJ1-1	CASTPGGFAEAFF
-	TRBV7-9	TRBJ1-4	CASRLEHGANEKLFF
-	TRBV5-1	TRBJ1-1	CASSLPLLSADEAFF